The source of this TCR beta chain is a study of T cells in Graves' hyperthyroidism and ophthalmopathy. At least ten counts were recorded for this clonotype. Using RNA transcripts as the source, TCR beta CDR3 regions were amplified. HTBI primers were employed in a first-round RT-PCR of the TCR CDR3. MiXCR, applied by TCRdb to the multiplex PCR reads, yields one record per CDR3 protein. The sample has 300,000 to 500,000 distinct CDR3 sequences; around 14% are singletons. Germline CDR1 reads DFQATT; CDR2 reads SNEGSKA (reference sequence). CDR3 length equals 16 residues. Trimming cost V 0 bases and J 4 bases; bases outside gene matches: 8.

The clonotype originates from a woman under 40 with Graves' hyperthyroidism. The rearrangement links TRBV20-1 to TRBJ2-1; 8 bases align to TRBD1. Sequencing input: blood. As DNA, the CDR3 is TGCAGTGCTAGAGATAAAGGGACAGGTGTATACAATGAGCAGTTCTTC. Translated, it gives CSARDKGTGVYNEQFF.